Below are 5 T cell receptor beta chains sequenced from a single sample in a study of blood T cell repertoires in COVID-19 (dated by TCRdb to 2020 to 2022). Library preparation employed the immunoSEQ multiplex PCR assay. In TCRdb, the immuneACCESS table is reduced to in-frame sequences with V and J assigned. These tables do not hold every clone; where another copy was compared, an unresolved V gene accounts for under half, and the others remain unexplained. The sample table lists 150,000 to 200,000 clones, around 84% of them with a count of one. The ten largest clones represent around 15% of the sample. Sequencing was performed on PBMCs or T cells enriched from blood (not recorded which). Source of these receptors: a man in his fifties or sixties who had recovered from COVID-19.

The rearrangement joins TRBV7-9 to TRBJ2-3, with 7 positions matching TRBD2. The CDR3 is made up of 15 amino acids. V was clipped by 0 bases and J by 1 base; unmatched bases: 1. Per germline, CDR1 SEHNR and CDR2 FQNEAQ (reference sequence). CDR3 loop: CASSLAAGGTDTQYF. Written as DNA, the CDR3 is TGTGCCAGCAGCTTAGCGGCGGGGGGCACAGATACGCAGTATTTT.

The table lists this clone with a count of one. V gene TRBV9 combines with J gene TRBJ2-3, with a possible D match to TRBD2 (6 bases). The CDR3 spans 17 residues. Germline values: CDR1 SGDLS, CDR2 YYNGEE. V shed 0 bases and J shed 0 bases, with 14 bases lying between them. The CDR3: CASSVGGGASSTDTQYF. DNA for the CDR3: TGTGCCAGCAGCGTAGGGGGCGGGGCCTCTAGCACAGATACGCAGTATTTT.

This clone was found once. The chain links TRBV28 to TRBJ1-1; tentative D call: TRBD1 (6 bases). The V end lost 7 bases, the J end lost 1 base, and 7 bases lay between the germline ends. CDR1 and CDR2 from the germline V gene are MDHEN and SYDVKM. This CDR3 spans 12 amino acids. The CDR3 here is CASIQGNTEAFF. The CDR3 DNA reads as TGTGCCAGCATACAGGGGAACACTGAAGCTTTCTTT.

The chain uses TRBV7-2 and TRBJ2-5, with unresolved D. CDR3 length equals 13 residues. Germline loops: CDR1 SGHTA, CDR2 FQGNSA. V lost 3 bases to trimming and J lost 6 bases, with 11 bases between them. CDR3 loop: CASSFPPRQTQYF. The CDR3, as DNA: TGTGCCAGCAGCTTCCCCCCTAGGCAGACCCAGTACTTC.

The chain carries TRBV2 and TRBJ2-1; possibly TRBD1 for D (6 bases). The V gene lost 8 bases and the J gene lost 6 bases, with 14 bases spanning the gap. Germline CDR1 SNHLY, CDR2 FYNNEI. This CDR3 spans 13 amino acids. The CDR3 nucleotides are TGTGCCAGCTTAGGGAGACAGGTCAATGAGCAGTTCTTC. Translated: CASLGRQVNEQFF.